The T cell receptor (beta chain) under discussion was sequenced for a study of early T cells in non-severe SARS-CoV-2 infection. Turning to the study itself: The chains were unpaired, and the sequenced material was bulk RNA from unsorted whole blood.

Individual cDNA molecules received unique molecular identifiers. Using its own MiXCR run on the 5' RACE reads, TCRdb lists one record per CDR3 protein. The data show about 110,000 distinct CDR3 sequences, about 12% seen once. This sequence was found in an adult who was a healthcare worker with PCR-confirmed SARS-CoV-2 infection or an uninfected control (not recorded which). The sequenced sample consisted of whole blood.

The CDR3 protein is CASSLPLRLEQYF. CDR3 coding DNA: TGTGCCAGCAGCTTACCCCTCAGGCTGGAGCAGTACTTC. The chain recombines TRBV7-9 with TRBJ2-7; no clear D. V dropped 2 bases and J dropped 7 bases, with 12 bases sitting between them. Germline V CDR1 and CDR2: SEHNR, FQNEAQ (reference sequence). This CDR3 region has 13 residues.